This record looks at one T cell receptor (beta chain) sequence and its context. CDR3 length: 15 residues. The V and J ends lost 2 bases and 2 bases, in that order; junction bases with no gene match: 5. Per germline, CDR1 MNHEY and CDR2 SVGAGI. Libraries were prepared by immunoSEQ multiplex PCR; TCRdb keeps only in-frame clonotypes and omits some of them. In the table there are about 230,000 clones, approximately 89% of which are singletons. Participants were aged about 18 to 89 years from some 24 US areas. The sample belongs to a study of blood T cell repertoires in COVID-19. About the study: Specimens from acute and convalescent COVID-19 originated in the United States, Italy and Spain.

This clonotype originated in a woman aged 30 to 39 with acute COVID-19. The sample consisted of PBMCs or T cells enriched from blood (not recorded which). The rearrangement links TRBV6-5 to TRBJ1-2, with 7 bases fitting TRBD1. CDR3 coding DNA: TGTGCCAGCAGTTACAACGGGGGACAGAACTATGGCTACACCTTC. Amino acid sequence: CASSYNGGQNYGYTF.